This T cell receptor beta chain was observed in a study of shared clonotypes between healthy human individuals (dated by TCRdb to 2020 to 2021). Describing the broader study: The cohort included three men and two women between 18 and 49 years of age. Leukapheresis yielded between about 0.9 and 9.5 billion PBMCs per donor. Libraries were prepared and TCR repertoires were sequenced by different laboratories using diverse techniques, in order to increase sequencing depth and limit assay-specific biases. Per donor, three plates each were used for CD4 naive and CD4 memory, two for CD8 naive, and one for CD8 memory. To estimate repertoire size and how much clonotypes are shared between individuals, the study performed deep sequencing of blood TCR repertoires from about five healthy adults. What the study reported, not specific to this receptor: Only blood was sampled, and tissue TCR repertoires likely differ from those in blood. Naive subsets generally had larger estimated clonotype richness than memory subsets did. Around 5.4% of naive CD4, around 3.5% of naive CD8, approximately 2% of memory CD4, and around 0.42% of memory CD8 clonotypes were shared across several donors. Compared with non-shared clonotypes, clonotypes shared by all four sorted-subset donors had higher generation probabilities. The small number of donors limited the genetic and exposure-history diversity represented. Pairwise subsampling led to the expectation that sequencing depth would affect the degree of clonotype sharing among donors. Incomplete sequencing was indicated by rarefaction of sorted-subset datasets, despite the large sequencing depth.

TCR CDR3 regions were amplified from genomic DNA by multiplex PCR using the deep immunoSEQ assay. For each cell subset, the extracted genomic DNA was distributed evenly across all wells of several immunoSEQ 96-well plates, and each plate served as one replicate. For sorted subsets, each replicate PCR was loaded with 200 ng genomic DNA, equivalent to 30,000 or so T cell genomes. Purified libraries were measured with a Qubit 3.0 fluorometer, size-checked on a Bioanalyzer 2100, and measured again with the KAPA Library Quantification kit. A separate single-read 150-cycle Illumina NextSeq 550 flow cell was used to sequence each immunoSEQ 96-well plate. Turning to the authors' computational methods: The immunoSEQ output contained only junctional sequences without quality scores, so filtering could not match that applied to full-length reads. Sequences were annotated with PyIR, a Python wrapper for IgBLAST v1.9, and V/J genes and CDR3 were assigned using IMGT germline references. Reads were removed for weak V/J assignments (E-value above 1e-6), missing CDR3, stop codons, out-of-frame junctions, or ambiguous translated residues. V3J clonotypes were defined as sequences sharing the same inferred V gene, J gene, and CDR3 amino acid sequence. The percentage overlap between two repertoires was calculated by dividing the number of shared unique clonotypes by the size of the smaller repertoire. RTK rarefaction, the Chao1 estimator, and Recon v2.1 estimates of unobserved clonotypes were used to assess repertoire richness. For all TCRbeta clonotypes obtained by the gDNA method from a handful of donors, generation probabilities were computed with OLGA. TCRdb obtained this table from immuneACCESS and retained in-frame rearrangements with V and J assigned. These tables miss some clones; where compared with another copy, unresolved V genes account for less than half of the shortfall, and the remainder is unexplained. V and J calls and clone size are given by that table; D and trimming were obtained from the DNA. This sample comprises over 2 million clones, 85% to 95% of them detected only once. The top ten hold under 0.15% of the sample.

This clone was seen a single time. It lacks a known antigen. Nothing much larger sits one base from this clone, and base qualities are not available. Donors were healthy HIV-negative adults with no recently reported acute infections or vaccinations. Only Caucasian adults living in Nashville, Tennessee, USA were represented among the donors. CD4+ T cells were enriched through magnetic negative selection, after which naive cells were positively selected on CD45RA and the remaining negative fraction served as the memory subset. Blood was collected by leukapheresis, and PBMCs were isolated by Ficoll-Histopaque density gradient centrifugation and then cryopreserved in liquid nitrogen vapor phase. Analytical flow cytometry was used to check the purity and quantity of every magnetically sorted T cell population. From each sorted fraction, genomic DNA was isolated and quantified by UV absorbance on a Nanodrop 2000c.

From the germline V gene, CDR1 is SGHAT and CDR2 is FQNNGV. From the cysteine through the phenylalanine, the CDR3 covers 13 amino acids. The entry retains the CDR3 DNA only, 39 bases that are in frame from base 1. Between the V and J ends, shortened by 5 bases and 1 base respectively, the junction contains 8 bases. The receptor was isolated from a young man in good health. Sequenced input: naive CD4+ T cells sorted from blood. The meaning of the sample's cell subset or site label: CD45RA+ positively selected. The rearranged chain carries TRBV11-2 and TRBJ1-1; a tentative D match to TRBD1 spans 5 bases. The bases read TGTGCCAGCAGCCAGGGTCCGAACACTGAAGCTTTCTTT. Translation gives CASSQGPNTEAFF. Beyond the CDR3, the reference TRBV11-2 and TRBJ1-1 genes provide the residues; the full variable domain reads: EAGVAQSPRYKIIEKRQSVAFWCNPISGHATLYWYQQILGQGPKLLIQFQNNGVVDDSQLPKDRFSAERLKGVDSTLKIQPAKLEDSAVYLCASSQGPNTEAFFGQGTRLTVV.